Sequencing of this T cell receptor beta chain was carried out in a study of blood T cell repertoires in COVID-19. Looking at the study overall: Material from acute and convalescent COVID-19 was sourced from the United States, Italy and Spain. T cells, B-cell-depleted T cells, or PBMCs provided the cDNA or gDNA that served as material.

Under the authors' procedure: Quantification of nucleated cells was approximated via reference gene primer amplification. TCRdb keeps only in-frame clones here, not all; method: immunoSEQ multiplex PCR. V and J calls and clone size are copied from that table; D and trimming were computed from the DNA. Seen here are more than 120,000 clones, 80% to 90% observed once, and the top ten hold approximately 40%. V lost 10 bases to trimming and J lost 7 bases, with 17 bases between them. Germline values: CDR1 SGDLS, CDR2 YYNGEE. The CDR3 runs 12 residues. V usage is TRBV9 and J usage is TRBJ1-1, with TRBD1 as a possible D gene (5 bases). Source material: peripheral blood. The TCR sequence derives from a man between 50 and 59 years old who had recovered from COVID-19. The DNA of the CDR3 is TGTGCCTCGAGCAGGGAGGAACGTGAAGCTTTCTTT. Residues: CASSREEREAFF.